This T cell receptor beta chain derives from a study of OX40 agonist ivuxolimab in advanced cancers. The table came from immunoSEQ multiplex PCR; TCRdb's copy has only in-frame clones and leaves some out. The sample consists of around 110,000 clones, about 94% of them appearing once. This TCR came from an adult with an advanced solid tumor such as melanoma, head and neck, liver or kidney cancer. Sequenced here: CD4+ or CD8+ T cells sorted from blood, sampled in a trial of the OX40 agonist ivuxolimab.

As DNA, the CDR3 is TGCGCCAGCAGTGAGTCTACCGCGGGGGGGGCCGATACGCAGTATTTT. Translation: CASSESTAGGADTQYF. J is TRBJ2-3 and V is TRBV10-1, with TRBD2 identical over 9 bases. Losses at the gene ends were 0 bases for V and 6 bases for J; bases not matched to a gene: 7. This CDR3 is built from 16 residues. CDR1 is WNHNN and CDR2 is SYGVQD in the germline V gene (reference sequence).